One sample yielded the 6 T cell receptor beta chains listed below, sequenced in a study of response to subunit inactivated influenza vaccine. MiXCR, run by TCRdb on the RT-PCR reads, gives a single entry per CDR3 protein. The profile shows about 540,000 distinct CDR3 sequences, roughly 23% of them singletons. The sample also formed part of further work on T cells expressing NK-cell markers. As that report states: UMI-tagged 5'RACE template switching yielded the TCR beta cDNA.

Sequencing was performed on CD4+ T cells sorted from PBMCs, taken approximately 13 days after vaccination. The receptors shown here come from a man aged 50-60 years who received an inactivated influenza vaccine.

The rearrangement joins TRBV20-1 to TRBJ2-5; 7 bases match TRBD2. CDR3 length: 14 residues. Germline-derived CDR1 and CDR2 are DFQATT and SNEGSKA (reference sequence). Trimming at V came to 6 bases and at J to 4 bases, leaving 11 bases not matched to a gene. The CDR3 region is CSAWLAERGETQYF. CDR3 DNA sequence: TGCAGTGCATGGCTAGCGGAGAGGGGAGAGACCCAGTACTTC.

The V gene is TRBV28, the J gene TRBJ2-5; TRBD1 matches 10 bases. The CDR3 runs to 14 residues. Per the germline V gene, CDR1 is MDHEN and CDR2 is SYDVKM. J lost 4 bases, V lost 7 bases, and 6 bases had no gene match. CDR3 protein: CASTDRGLSETQYF. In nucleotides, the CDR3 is TGTGCCAGCACCGACAGGGGGCTATCAGAGACCCAGTACTTC.

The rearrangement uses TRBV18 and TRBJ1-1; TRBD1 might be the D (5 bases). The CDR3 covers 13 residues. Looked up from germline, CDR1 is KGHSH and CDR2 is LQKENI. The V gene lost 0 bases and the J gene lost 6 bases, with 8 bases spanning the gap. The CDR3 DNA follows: TGTGCCAGCTCACCACCTCAGGGTCCTGAAGCTTTCTTT. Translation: CASSPPQGPEAFF.

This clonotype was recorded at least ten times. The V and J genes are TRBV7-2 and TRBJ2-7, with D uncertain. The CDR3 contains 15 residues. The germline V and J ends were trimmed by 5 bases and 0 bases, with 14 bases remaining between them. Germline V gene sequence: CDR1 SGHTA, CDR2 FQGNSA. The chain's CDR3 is CASSPRFKSSYEQYF. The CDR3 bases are TGTGCCAGCAGCCCCCGGTTTAAGTCCTCCTACGAGCAGTACTTC.

CDR3 bases: TGTGCCAGCAGGCAAGGGACAGGGGACCGAACCGGGGAGCTGTTTTTT. Translating it yields CASRQGTGDRTGELFF. This chain joins TRBV7-8 and TRBJ2-2, with 10 bases matching TRBD1. CDR3 size: 16 residues. The ends lost 6 bases at V and 5 bases at J; junction bases unmatched: 9. Germline-derived CDR1 and CDR2 are SGHVS and FQNEAQ.

CDR3 loop: CSVEGRVKFDTQYF. CDR3 coding DNA: TGCAGCGTTGAGGGCAGGGTAAAGTTTGATACGCAGTATTTT. The V gene is TRBV29-1, the J gene TRBJ2-3; D possibly corresponds to TRBD1 (5 bases). The V and J ends lost 3 bases and 6 bases respectively, with 16 bases between them. CDR3 length equals 14 residues. Germline values: CDR1 SQVTM, CDR2 ANQGSEA.